Presented here are 16 T cell receptor beta chains from one specimen sequenced in a study of regulatory T cells in long-lasting Graves disease. Stated time point: persistent/refractory GD, antithyroid drugs over 5 years with positive TRAb. The TCR library was prepared using RNA isolated from PBMCs. Combining iRepertoire HTBI primers with Arm-PCR of CDR3 regions, the authors built TCR beta libraries. TCRdb analysed the multiplex PCR reads with MiXCR anew, one entry per CDR3 protein. The sample contains approximately 440,000 distinct CDR3 sequences, about a quarter of which appear only once. Specimen: peripheral blood mononuclear cells (PBMCs), collected when the disease was refractory, from a patient treated with antithyroid drugs. The receptors were gathered from a female donor with Graves disease.

This chain uses TRBV12-3 or TRBV12-4 with TRBJ2-1; 8 bases match TRBD2. Trimming took 9 bases from V and 4 from J; bases not matched to a gene: 8. This CDR3 is built from 14 residues. CDR3 nucleotide sequence: TGTGCCAGTTCCGGGACTAGTACGTACAATGAGCAGTTCTTC. It yields the protein CASSGTSTYNEQFF.

This clonotype was counted a few times. The rearrangement joins TRBV20-1 to TRBJ2-1, with D perhaps assigned TRBD1 or TRBD2 (6 bases each). The CDR3 extends over 15 amino acids. Between the trimmed V and J ends, which lost 2 bases and 2 bases, there was a span of 13 bases. CDR1 is DFQATT and CDR2 is SNEGSKA in the germline V gene (reference sequence). The CDR3 is CSARYTGAAYNEQFF. CDR3 in DNA: TGCAGTGCTAGATATACGGGGGCCGCCTACAATGAGCAGTTCTTC.

The chain links TRBV18 to TRBJ2-5, with TRBD1 as a possible D gene (6 bases). The CDR3 length is 14 residues. V was trimmed by 0 bases and J by 3 bases, leaving 8 bases between them. Per germline, CDR1 KGHSH and CDR2 LQKENI. This CDR3 reads CASSPPAGEETQYF. The CDR3 DNA sequence: TGTGCCAGCTCACCACCGGCAGGGGAAGAGACCCAGTACTTC.

This clonotype has ten or more counts. The chain uses TRBV12-3 or TRBV12-4 and TRBJ1-1; D gene ambiguous. The CDR3 is 11 amino acids. Trimming pared 8 bases from V and 3 bases from J, leaving 7 bases between. The CDR3 region has the DNA TGTGCCAGCCGGAGGGACACTGAAGCTTTCTTT. It codes for CASRRDTEAFF.

The genes are TRBV18 and TRBJ1-6; D unclear. This CDR3 region has 12 residues. Germline V gives CDR1 KGHSH, CDR2 LQKENI. Trimming stripped 3 bases from V and 11 bases from J, with 8 bases between. The CDR3 DNA reads as TGTGCCAGCTCACCTGACGGTGCACCCCTCCACTTT. Amino acid sequence: CASSPDGAPLHF.

This clonotype occurred many times. The genes are TRBV20-1 and TRBJ2-2; D ambiguous. Germline CDR1 is DFQATT and CDR2 is SNEGSKA (reference sequence). Between the trimmed V and J ends, which lost 3 bases and 2 bases, there was a span of 10 bases. The CDR3 length is 14 residues. The DNA of the CDR3 is TGCAGTGCTAGCCGTGCCGCAAACACCGGGGAGCTGTTTTTT. Its protein product is CSASRAANTGELFF.

This chain joins TRBV29-1 and TRBJ1-2; a weak D match, TRBD1 (6 bases). V was trimmed by 0 bases and J by 7 bases, leaving 12 bases between them. Germline assignment: CDR1 SQVTM and CDR2 ANQGSEA. CDR3 length: 13 residues. CDR3 protein: CSVEDTGFSGYTF. CDR3 DNA sequence: TGCAGCGTTGAAGACACAGGGTTTTCTGGCTACACCTTC. Using reference TRBV29-1 and TRBJ1-2 for the parts outside the CDR3, the full variable domain is SAVISQKPSRDICQRGTSLTIQCQVDSQVTMMFWYRQQPGQSLTLIATANQGSEATYESGFVIDKFPISRPNLTFSTLTVSNMSPEDSSIYLCSVEDTGFSGYTFGSGTRLTVV.

V gene TRBV4-2 combines with J gene TRBJ1-1, with D unclear. Deletions cut 2 bases from V and 1 base from J, with 5 bases between. CDR3 length: 13 amino acids. Germline CDR1 reads LGHNA; CDR2 reads YNFKEQ. The CDR3 DNA reads TGTGCCAGCAGCCAAAACAAGAACACTGAAGCTTTCTTT. Amino acids: CASSQNKNTEAFF.

The J gene is TRBJ2-2, the V gene TRBV7-8; tentative D call: TRBD1 (6 bases). CDR3 size: 14 residues. Per the germline V gene, CDR1 is SGHVS and CDR2 is FQNEAQ. The V gene lost 2 bases and the J gene lost 6 bases, with 10 bases spanning the gap. The CDR3 is CASSLPGAPGELFF. DNA for the CDR3: TGTGCCAGCAGCTTACCAGGGGCTCCCGGGGAGCTGTTTTTT.

This clonotype was counted between two and nine times. This chain uses TRBV5-1 with TRBJ2-1; D is unclear. This CDR3 spans 13 amino acids. Germline CDR1 is SGHRS and CDR2 is YFSETQ. V was clipped by 5 bases and J by 4 bases, with 10 bases between them. For the CDR3, the DNA is TGCGCCAGCAGTTCTGACGAGTACAATGAGCAGTTCTTC. Translation: CASSSDEYNEQFF.

The chain uses TRBV5-1 and TRBJ2-7; TRBD2 matches 7 bases. The CDR3 consists of 15 residues. The germline V gene encodes CDR1 SGHRS and CDR2 YFSETQ. Unmatched junction bases numbered 9, after V lost 0 bases and J lost 6 bases. The CDR3 nucleotides read TGCGCCAGCAGCTTGGTGGGGGGGGATCTAGGCGAGCAGTACTTC. Amino acids: CASSLVGGDLGEQYF.

In its sample, this clonotype was seen a few times. The chain employs TRBV3-1 and TRBJ2-5; 7 nucleotides agree with TRBD2. There are 17 residues in the CDR3. J lost 5 bases, V lost 1 base, and 13 bases had no gene match. The germline CDR1 and CDR2 sequences are LGHDT and YNNKEL (reference sequence). The CDR3: CASSQVPSGRVVETQYF. For the CDR3, the DNA is TGTGCCAGCAGCCAAGTGCCTAGCGGAAGAGTTGTTGAGACCCAGTACTTC.

The sample holds a few counts of this clonotype. The junction differs from germline at one of its ends, possibly a read error. This chain connects TRBV7-9 to TRBJ1-1, with D tentatively TRBD1 (5 bases). This CDR3 has 12 amino acids. Germline CDR1 reads SEHNR; CDR2 reads FQNEAQ (reference sequence). CDR3 amino acids: CASSSPGTGAFF. The CDR3 DNA reads TGTGCCAGCAGCTCCCCCGGGACTGGAGCTTTCTTT.

Ten or more counts support this clonotype. The rearrangement uses TRBV11-2 and TRBJ2-5; D is unresolved. Trimming removed 7 bases from V and 1 base from J, with 19 bases in between. From germline, CDR1 is SGHAT and CDR2 FQNNGV. The CDR3 is 16 residues long. Here the CDR3 reads CASTFRHPLRQETQYF. The CDR3, as DNA: TGTGCCAGCACCTTTCGACATCCCCTACGCCAAGAGACCCAGTACTTC.

Only a few counts were recorded for this clonotype. The chain is built from TRBV5-1 and TRBJ1-2; TRBD1 matches at 8 bases. The trim removed 4 bases at V and 4 bases at J, leaving 9 bases unmatched. Germline-derived CDR1 and CDR2 are SGHRS and YFSETQ. The CDR3 sequence is 15 residues long. CDR3 loop: CASSLGQGSIYGYTF. The CDR3 DNA reads TGCGCCAGCAGCCTTGGACAGGGAAGTATCTATGGCTACACCTTC.

J is TRBJ1-1 and V is TRBV12-3 or TRBV12-4; D is unresolved. Deletions cut 6 bases from V and 6 bases from J, with 17 bases between. The CDR3 is 14 amino acids. Written as DNA, the CDR3 is TGTGCCAGCAGCCAAGGATCTATTTACCCTGAAGCTTTCTTT. It encodes CASSQGSIYPEAFF.